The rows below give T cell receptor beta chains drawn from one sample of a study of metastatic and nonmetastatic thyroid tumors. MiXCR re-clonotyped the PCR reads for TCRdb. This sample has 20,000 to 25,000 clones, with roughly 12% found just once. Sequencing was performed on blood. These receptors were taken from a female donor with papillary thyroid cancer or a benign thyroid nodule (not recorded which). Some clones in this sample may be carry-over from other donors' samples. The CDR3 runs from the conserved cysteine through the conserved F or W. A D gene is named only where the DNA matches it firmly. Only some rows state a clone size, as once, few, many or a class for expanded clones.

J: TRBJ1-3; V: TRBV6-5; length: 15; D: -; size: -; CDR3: CASSSRTLTGNTIYF; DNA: TGTGCCAGCAGTTCACGGACCCTAACTGGAAACACCATATATTTT
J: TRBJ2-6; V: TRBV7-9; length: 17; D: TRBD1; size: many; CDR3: CASSRTDRVSGANVLTF; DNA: TGTGCCAGCAGCCGTACGGACAGGGTCTCTGGGGCCAACGTCCTGACTTTC
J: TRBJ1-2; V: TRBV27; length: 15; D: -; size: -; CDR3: CASSFAGTPNYFYTF; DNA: TGTGCCAGCAGTTTCGCCGGGACACCTAACTATTTCTACACCTTC
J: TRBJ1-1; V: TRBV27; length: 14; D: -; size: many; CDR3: CASSATGFGTEAFF; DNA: TGTGCCAGCAGTGCCACAGGGTTCGGCACTGAAGCTTTCTTT
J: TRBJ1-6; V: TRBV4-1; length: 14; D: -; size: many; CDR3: CASSQDPQGPPLHF; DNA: TGCGCCAGCAGCCAAGATCCGCAGGGGCCACCCCTCCACTTT
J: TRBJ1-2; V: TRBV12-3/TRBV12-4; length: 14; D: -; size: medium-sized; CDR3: CASSFGVGFYGYTF; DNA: TGTGCCAGCAGTTTCGGCGTTGGTTTCTATGGCTACACCTTC
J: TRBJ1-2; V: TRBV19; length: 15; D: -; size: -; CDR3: CASSITRIAGPGYTF; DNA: TGTGCCAGTAGTATAACGAGGATTGCGGGGCCTGGCTACACCTTC
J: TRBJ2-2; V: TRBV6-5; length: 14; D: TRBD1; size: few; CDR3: CASSSGTDTGELFF; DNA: TGTGCCAGCAGTTCCGGGACAGACACCGGGGAGCTGTTTTTT
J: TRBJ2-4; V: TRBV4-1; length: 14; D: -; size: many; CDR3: CASSQETTTDIQYF; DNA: TGCGCCAGCAGCCAAGAGACGACAACGGACATTCAGTACTTC
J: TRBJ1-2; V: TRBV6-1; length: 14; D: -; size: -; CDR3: CASSDLPNYYGYTF; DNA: TGTGCCAGTAGTGACTTACCTAACTACTATGGCTACACCTTC
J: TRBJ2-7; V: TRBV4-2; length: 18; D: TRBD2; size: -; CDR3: CATLRTGEGKEGTYEQYF; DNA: TGTGCCACCCTCCGCACCGGGGAGGGGAAGGAAGGGACCTACGAGCAGTACTTC
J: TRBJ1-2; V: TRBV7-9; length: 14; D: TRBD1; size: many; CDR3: CASSGQGSIYGYTF; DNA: TGTGCCAGCTCGGGACAGGGTAGTATCTATGGCTACACCTTC
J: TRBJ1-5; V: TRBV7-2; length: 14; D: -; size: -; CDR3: CASSFGTAAHPQHF; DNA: TGTGCCAGCAGCTTTGGGACTGCAGCTCATCCCCAGCATTTT
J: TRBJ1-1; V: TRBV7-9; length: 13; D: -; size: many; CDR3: CASSLRANTEAFF; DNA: TGTGCCAGCAGCTTGCGGGCCAACACTGAAGCTTTCTTT
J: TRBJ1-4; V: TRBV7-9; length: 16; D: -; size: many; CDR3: CASSLTSRGQGEKLFF; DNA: TGTGCCAGCAGCTTAACATCACGGGGGCAGGGAGAAAAACTGTTTTTT
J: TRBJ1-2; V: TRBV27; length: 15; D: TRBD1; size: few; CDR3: CAISPRQGGIGVYTF; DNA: TGTGCCATCAGTCCCCGACAGGGCGGCATTGGTGTCTACACCTTC
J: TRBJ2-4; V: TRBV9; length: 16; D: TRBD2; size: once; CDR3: CASSSRTSVVKNIQYF; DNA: TGTGCCAGCAGCTCCAGGACTAGTGTCGTCAAAAACATTCAGTACTTC
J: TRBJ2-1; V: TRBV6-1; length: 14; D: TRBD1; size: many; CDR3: CASTPGTGNNEQFF; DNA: TGTGCCAGCACCCCCGGGACAGGCAACAATGAGCAGTTCTTC
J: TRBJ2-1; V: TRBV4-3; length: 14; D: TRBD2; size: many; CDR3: CASSQDSIAGGRFF; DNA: TGCGCCAGCAGCCAAGACTCGATCGCGGGGGGGCGGTTCTTC
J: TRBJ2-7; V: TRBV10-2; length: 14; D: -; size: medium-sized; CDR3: CASSIGGLAYEQYF; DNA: TGCGCCAGCAGTATAGGGGGTCTCGCCTACGAGCAGTACTTC
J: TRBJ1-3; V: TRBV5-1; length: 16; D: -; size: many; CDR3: CASSLKGGRTGNTIYF; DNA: TGCGCCAGCAGCTTGAAAGGGGGGCGAACTGGAAACACCATATATTTT
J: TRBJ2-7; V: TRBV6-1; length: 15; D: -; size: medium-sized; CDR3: CASSDSGPPIYEQYF; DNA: TGTGCCAGCAGTGACTCGGGGCCTCCTATCTACGAGCAGTACTTC
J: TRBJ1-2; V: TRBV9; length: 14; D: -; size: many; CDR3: CASRKQGLNYGYTF; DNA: TGTGCCAGCAGAAAGCAGGGTCTTAACTATGGCTACACCTTC
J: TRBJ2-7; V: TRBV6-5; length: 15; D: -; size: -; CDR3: CVSSYMAHGNREQYF; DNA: TGTGTCAGCAGTTATATGGCACATGGGAATCGCGAGCAGTACTTC
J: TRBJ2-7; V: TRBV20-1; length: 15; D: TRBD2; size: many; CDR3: CSAREPSGRVWEQYF; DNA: TGCAGTGCTAGAGAACCTAGCGGGAGAGTTTGGGAGCAGTACTTC
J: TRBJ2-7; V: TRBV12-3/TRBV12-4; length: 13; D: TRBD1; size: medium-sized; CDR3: CASSRAGGYEQYF; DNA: TGTGCCAGCAGCCGAGCAGGGGGCTACGAGCAGTACTTC